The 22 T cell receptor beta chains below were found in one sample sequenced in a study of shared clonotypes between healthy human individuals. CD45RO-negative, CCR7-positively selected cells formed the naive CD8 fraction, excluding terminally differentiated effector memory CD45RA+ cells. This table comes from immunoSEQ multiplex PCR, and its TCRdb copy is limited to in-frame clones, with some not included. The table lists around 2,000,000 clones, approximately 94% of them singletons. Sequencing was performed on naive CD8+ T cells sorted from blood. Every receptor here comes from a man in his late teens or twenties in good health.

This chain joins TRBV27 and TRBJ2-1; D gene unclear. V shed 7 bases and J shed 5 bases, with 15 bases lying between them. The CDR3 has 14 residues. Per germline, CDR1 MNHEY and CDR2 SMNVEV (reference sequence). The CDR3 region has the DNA TGTGCCAGCAATCAACAAGGCTGGGACAATGAGCAGTTCTTC. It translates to CASNQQGWDNEQFF.

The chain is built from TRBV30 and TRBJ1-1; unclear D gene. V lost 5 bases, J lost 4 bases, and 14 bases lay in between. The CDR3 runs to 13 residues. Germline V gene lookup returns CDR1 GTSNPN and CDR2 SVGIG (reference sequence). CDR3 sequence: CAWDAVKGTEAFF. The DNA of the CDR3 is TGTGCCTGGGACGCCGTTAAGGGCACTGAAGCTTTCTTT.

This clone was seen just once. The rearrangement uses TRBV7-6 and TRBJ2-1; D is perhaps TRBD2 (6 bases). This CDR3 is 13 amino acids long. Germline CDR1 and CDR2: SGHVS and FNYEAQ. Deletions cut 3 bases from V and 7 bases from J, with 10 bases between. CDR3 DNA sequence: TGTGCCAGCAGCTTTAGACGGGAGAATGAGCAGTTCTTC. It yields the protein CASSFRRENEQFF.

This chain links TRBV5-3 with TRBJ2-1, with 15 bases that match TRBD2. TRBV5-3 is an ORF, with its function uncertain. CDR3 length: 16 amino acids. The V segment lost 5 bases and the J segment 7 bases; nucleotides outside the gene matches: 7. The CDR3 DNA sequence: TGTGCCAGAAGGCAAGCCGGGACTAGCGGGAGGAATGAGCAGTTCTTC. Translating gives CARRQAGTSGRNEQFF.

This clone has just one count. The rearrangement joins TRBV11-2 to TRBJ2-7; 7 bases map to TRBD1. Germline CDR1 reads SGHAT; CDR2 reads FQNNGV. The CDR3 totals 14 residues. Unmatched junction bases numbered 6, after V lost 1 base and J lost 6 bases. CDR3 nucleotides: TGTGCCAGCAGCTTAGTAACAGGGGAGCCCGAGCAGTACTTC. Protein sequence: CASSLVTGEPEQYF.

Here the CDR3 reads CASRAGLGYEQYF. In DNA, the CDR3 is TGCGCCAGCAGAGCGGGACTAGGCTACGAGCAGTACTTC. The chain joins TRBV5-1 to TRBJ2-7; 8 bases match TRBD2. The CDR3 sequence is 13 residues long. V was clipped by 5 bases and J by 3 bases; unmatched bases: 4. The germline V gene has CDR1 SGHRS and CDR2 YFSETQ.

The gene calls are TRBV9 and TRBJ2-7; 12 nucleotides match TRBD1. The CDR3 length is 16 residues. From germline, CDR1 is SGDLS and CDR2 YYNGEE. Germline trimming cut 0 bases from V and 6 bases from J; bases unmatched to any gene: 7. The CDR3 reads CASSVEGTGGFGEQYF. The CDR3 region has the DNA TGTGCCAGCAGCGTAGAGGGGACAGGGGGCTTCGGCGAGCAGTACTTC.

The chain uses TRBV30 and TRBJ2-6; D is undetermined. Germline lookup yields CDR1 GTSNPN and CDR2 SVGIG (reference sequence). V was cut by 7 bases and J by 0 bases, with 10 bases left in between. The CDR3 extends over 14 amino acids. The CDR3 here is CAFQPTSGANVLTF. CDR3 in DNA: TGTGCCTTCCAACCCACCTCTGGGGCCAACGTCCTGACTTTC.

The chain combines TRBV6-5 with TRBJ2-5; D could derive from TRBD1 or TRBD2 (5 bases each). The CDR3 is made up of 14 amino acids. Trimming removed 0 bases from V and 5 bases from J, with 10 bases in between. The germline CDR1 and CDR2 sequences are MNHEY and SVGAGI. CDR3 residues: CASSYSTREETQYF. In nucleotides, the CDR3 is TGTGCCAGCAGTTACTCGACCAGGGAGGAGACCCAGTACTTC.

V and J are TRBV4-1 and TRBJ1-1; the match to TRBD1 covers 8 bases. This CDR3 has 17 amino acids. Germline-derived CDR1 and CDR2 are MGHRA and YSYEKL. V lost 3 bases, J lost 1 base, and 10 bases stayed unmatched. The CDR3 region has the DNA TGCGCCAGCAGCCACCTTCTGGGACAGGCTGGGAACACTGAAGCTTTCTTT. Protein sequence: CASSHLLGQAGNTEAFF.

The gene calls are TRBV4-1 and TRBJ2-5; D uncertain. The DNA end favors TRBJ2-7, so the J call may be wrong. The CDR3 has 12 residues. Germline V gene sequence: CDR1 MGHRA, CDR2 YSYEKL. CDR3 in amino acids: CASSQNLYEQYF. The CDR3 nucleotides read TGCGCCAGCAGCCAAAATCTCTACGAGCAGTACTTC.

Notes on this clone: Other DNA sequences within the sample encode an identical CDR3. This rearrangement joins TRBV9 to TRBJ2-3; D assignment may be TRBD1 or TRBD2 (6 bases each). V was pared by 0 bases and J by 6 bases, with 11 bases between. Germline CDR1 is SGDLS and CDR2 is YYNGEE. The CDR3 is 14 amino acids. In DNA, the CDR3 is TGTGCCAGCAGCGTAGAGGGGGGAAGCGATACGCAGTATTTT. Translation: CASSVEGGSDTQYF. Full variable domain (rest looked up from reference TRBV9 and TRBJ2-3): DSGVTQTPKHLITATGQRVTLRCSPRSGDLSVYWYQQSLDQGLQFLIQYYNGEERAKGNILERFSAQQFPDLHSELNLSSLELGDSALYFCASSVEGGSDTQYFGPGTRLTVL.

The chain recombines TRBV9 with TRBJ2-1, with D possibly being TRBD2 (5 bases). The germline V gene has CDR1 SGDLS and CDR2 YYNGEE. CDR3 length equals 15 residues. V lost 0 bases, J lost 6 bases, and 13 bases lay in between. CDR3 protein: CASSVGSGLGNEQFF. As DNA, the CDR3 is TGTGCCAGCAGCGTAGGGTCCGGACTTGGCAATGAGCAGTTCTTC.

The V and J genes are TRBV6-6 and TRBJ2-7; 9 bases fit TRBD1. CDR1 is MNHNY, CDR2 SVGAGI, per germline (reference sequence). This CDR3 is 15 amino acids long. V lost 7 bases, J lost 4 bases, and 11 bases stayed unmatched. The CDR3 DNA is TGTGCCAGCAACCCTAACCGGGACAGGGATTACGAGCAGTACTTC. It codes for CASNPNRDRDYEQYF.

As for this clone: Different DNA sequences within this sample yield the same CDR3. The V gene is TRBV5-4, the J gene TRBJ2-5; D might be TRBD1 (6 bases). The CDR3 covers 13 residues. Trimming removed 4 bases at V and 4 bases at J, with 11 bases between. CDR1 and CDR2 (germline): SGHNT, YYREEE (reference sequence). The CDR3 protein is CASSPTGLETQYF. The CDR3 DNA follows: TGTGCCAGCAGCCCTACAGGGTTAGAGACCCAGTACTTC.

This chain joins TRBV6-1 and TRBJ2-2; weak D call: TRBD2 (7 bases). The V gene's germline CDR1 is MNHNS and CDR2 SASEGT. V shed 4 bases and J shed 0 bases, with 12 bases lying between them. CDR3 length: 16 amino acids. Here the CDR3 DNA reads TGTGCCAGCAGTGGGCGCGGGGGCTCGAACACCGGGGAGCTGTTTTTT. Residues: CASSGRGGSNTGELFF.

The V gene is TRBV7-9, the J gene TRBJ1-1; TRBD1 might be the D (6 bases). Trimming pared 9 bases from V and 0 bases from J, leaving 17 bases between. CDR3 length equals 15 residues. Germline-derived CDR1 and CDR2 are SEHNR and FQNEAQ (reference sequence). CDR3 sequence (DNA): TGTGCCAGTAGGGGGGGAGACAGCATGAACACTGAAGCTTTCTTT. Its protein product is CASRGGDSMNTEAFF.

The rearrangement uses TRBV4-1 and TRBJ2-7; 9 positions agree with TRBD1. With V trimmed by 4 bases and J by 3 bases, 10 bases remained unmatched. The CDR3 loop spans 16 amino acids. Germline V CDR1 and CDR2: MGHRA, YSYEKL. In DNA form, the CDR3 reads TGCGCCAGCAGCCCTTCAGGGGGGACAGGGTACTACGAGCAGTACTTC. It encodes CASSPSGGTGYYEQYF.

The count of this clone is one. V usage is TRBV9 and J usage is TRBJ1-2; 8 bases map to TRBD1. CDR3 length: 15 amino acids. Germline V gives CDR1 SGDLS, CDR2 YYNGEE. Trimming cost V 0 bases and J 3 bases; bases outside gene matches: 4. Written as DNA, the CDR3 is TGTGCCAGCAGCGTAGGGCAGGGGGCCCACTATGGCTACACCTTC. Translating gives CASSVGQGAHYGYTF.

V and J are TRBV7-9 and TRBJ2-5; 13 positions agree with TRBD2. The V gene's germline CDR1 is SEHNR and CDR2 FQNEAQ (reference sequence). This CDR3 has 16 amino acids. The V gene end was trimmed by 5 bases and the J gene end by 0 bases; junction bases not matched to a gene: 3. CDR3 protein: CASSGTSGTYQETQYF. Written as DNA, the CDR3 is TGTGCCAGCAGCGGGACTAGCGGGACGTACCAAGAGACCCAGTACTTC.

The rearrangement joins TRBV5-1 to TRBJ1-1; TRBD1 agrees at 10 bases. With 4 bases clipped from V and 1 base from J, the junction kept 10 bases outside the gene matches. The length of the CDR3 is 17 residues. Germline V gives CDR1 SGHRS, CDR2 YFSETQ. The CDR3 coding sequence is TGCGCCAGCAGCGAGGGACAGGGGAGCCTTAGGAACACTGAAGCTTTCTTT. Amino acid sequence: CASSEGQGSLRNTEAFF.

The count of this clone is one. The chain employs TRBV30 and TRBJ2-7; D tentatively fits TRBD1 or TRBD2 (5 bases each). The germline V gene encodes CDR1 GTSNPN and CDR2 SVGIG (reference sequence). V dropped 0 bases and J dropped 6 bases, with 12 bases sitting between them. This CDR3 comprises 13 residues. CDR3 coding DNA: TGTGCCTGGAGTGTACTGGGGGAGAGCGAGCAGTACTTC. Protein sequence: CAWSVLGESEQYF. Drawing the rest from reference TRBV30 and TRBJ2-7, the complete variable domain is SQTIHQWPATLVQPVGSPLSLECTVEGTSNPNLYWYRQAAGRGLQLLFYSVGIGQISSEVPQNLSASRPQDRQFILSSKKLLLSDSGFYLCAWSVLGESEQYFGPGTRLTVT.